This T cell receptor (beta chain) is drawn from a study of T cells in Graves' hyperthyroidism and ophthalmopathy. This clonotype came up a few times. From germline, CDR1 is SEHNR and CDR2 FQNEAQ (reference sequence). V lost 7 bases, J lost 5 bases, and 6 bases lay in between. The CDR3 has 11 residues. It was RNA transcripts that yielded the amplified TCR beta CDR3 regions. The HTBI set primed first-round TCR CDR3 RT-PCR. Each CDR3 protein gets one entry after TCRdb re-called the multiplex PCR reads with MiXCR. The data show hundreds of thousands of distinct CDR3 sequences, with less than 20% seen just once and about 14% held by the top ten.

This TCR derives from a woman under 30 with Graves' hyperthyroidism. Sequenced sample: blood. The V gene is TRBV7-9, the J gene TRBJ2-1; D not certain. The CDR3 spells CASMANNEQFF. CDR3 sequence (DNA): TGTGCCAGCATGGCCAACAATGAGCAGTTCTTC. Variable domain in full (rest from reference TRBV7-9 and TRBJ2-1): DTGVSQNPRHKITKRGQNVTFRCDPISEHNRLYWYRQTLGQGPEFLTYFQNEAQLEKSRLLSDRFSAERPKGSFSTLEIQRTEQGDSAMYLCASMANNEQFFGPGTRLTVL.